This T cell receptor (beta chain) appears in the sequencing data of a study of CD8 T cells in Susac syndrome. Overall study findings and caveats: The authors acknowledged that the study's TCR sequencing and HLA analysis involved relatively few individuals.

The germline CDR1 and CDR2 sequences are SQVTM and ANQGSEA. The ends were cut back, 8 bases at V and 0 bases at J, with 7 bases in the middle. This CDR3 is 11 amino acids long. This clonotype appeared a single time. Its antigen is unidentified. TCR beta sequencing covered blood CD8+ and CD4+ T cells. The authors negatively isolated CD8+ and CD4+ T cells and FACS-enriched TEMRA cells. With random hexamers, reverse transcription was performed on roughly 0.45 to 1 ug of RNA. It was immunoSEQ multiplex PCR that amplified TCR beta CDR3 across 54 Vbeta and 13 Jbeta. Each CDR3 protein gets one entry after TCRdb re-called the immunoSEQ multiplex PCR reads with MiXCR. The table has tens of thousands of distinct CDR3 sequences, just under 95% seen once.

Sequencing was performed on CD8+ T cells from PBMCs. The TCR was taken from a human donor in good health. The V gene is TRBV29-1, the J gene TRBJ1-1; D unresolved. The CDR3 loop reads CSMEVNTEAFF. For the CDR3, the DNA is TGCAGCATGGAAGTGAACACTGAAGCTTTCTTT.